A single sample gave rise to the 6 T cell receptor beta chains below, sequenced in a study of cytomegalovirus exposure and HLA in healthy donors. The PCR had 60 Vbeta and 13 Jbeta primers. The repertoire was sequenced with immunoSEQ multiplex PCR; TCRdb's copy has only in-frame clones and lacks some. The sample records some 270,000 clones, about nine tenths being singletons. The sequencing sample was made of PBMCs. These receptors all stem from a girl aged 2-10 years in good health and CMV-seronegative.

This clone occurred once. The chain employs TRBV18 and TRBJ2-7; TRBD1 matches 8 bases. The CDR3 loop spans 16 amino acids. Germline assignment: CDR1 KGHSH and CDR2 LQKENI. V dropped 3 bases and J dropped 4; count of bases not matched to a gene: 11. CDR3 DNA: TGTGCCAGCTCACCCCGAACGGACAGGGACGTATACGAGCAGTACTTC. Translation gives CASSPRTDRDVYEQYF.

The V gene is TRBV15, the J gene TRBJ1-5; TRBD1 matches 8 bases. The CDR3 has 16 residues. The J segment lost 4 bases and the V segment lost 3 bases, leaving 8 bases of the junction unmatched. Germline V gene sequence: CDR1 LNHNV, CDR2 YYDKDF (reference sequence). The CDR3 coding sequence is TGTGCCACCAGCAGGACCAGGGGGCCATCGAATCAGCCCCAGCATTTT. The encoded protein is CATSRTRGPSNQPQHF. The full variable domain, its missing parts supplied by reference TRBV15 and TRBJ1-5, is DAMVIQNPRYQVTQFGKPVTLSCSQTLNHNVMYWYQQKSSQAPKLLFHYYDKDFNNEADTPDNFQSRRPNTSFCFLDIRSPGLGDTAMYLCATSRTRGPSNQPQHFGDGTRLSIL.

This clone was recorded once. The V and J genes are TRBV30 and TRBJ1-4; TRBD1 matches at 7 bases. J was trimmed by 4 bases and V by 4 bases; bases with no gene match: 6. The length of the CDR3 is 14 residues. Germline V gene sequence: CDR1 GTSNPN, CDR2 SVGIG (reference sequence). As DNA, the CDR3 is TGTGCCTGGACTCAAGGGACAGTTAATGAAAAACTGTTTTTT. This sequence encodes CAWTQGTVNEKLFF.

The chain carries TRBV23-1 and TRBJ2-5, with D possibly matching TRBD2 (5 bases). TRBV23-1 is an open reading frame whose function is uncertain. V was pared by 1 base and J by 5 bases, with 14 bases between. This CDR3 is built from 15 residues. The CDR3 DNA is TGCGCCAGCAGTCAATGGGGTCGGGGAGCGGAGACCCAGTACTTC. This translates into CASSQWGRGAETQYF.

Comments on this clone: Germline is not matched at one junction end, which may reflect a read error. The rearrangement links TRBV18 to TRBJ2-7, with 7 bases identical to TRBD1. This CDR3 is 15 amino acids long. From germline, CDR1 is KGHSH and CDR2 LQKENI. This CDR3 reads CASSPPSGQYYEQYF. The CDR3 DNA follows: TGTGCCAGCTCCCCACCCTCGGGACAGTACTACGAGCAGTACTTC.

With regard to this clone: This sample also contains other DNA sequences that code for the same CDR3. This CDR3 reads CASSPGTENTEAFF. The CDR3 nucleotides read TGTGCCAGCTCGCCTGGGACAGAGAACACTGAAGCTTTCTTT. The genes are TRBV18 and TRBJ1-1, with 7 bases fitting TRBD1. After removal of 6 bases from V and 1 base from J, the junction contained 5 bases not matched to a gene. CDR1 is KGHSH and CDR2 is LQKENI in the germline V gene. This CDR3 spans 14 amino acids.